The present T cell receptor beta chain was sequenced within a study of cytomegalovirus exposure and HLA in healthy donors. The V end lost 5 bases, the J end lost 2 bases, and 11 bases lay between the germline ends. In germline, CDR1 is SGHVS, CDR2 FQNEAQ. The CDR3 totals 14 residues. The study ran its PCR with 60 Vbeta and 13 Jbeta primers. TCRdb's table, derived via immunoSEQ multiplex PCR, lists solely in-frame clones and lacks some. In the table there are approximately 140,000 clones, approximately 57% of which are singletons. J is TRBJ2-3 and V is TRBV7-8, with TRBD2 as a possible D gene (6 bases). Sequences were obtained from PBMCs. The TCR originated in a male donor in good health and CMV-seronegative. The chain's CDR3 is CASSPGVNTDTQYF. CDR3 bases: TGTGCCAGCAGCCCGGGGGTAAACACAGATACGCAGTATTTT.